This entry describes one T cell receptor beta chain. What it recognizes is unknown. This sample was included in a study of vaccination and CD4 T cells after COVID-19. CD4+ T cells that had been cultured provided DNA sequenced with the Oncomine TCR Beta short-read assay. MiXCR, run by TCRdb on the PCR reads, gives a single entry per CDR3 protein. Of approximately 20,000 distinct CDR3 sequences in the sample, around 52% were seen once. Noted treatment: approximately 9-day PBMC culture with coronavirus spike peptide pools or control peptides (ViraFEST assay). From germline, CDR1 is KGHDR and CDR2 SFDVKD. This CDR3 contains 15 residues. V dropped 2 bases and J dropped 0 bases, with 6 bases sitting between them.

Sequenced here: CD4+ T cells from blood, cultured in vitro, sampled before SARS-CoV-2 vaccination. This chain links TRBV24-1 with TRBJ2-2; D gene uncertain. This sequence originates from a human donor who had recovered from COVID-19. The CDR3 region is CATSDSGPNTGELFF. The CDR3 bases are TGTGCCACCAGTGATTCTGGGCCGAACACCGGGGAGCTGTTTTTT.